This T cell receptor (beta chain) originates from a study of blood T cells in healthy people across ages. Then a second PCR, running roughly 7 to 11 cycles, was carried out with a sample-barcoded 5' primer and a J-beta primer mix. In TCRdb, the 5' RACE reads were re-called with MiXCR into one record per CDR3 protein. The sample lists hundreds of thousands of distinct CDR3 sequences; about 43% were seen once. The germline V gene encodes CDR1 SGHDT and CDR2 YYEEEE. This CDR3 region has 14 residues. Comments on this clonotype: Its antigen is undetermined. One junction end disagrees with the germline gene, perhaps due to a read error.

Study results and caveats: Because donor CMV status was unknown, expanded clonotype changes were possibly confounded.

This receptor was taken from a man older than 75 in good health. Sequencing used blood. V is TRBV5-6 and J is TRBJ2-1; 8 bases are shared with TRBD2. CDR3 amino acids: CAGSFGTRGNEQFF. The DNA of the CDR3 is TGTGCCGGCAGCTTTGGGACTAGGGGGAATGAGCAGTTCTTC.